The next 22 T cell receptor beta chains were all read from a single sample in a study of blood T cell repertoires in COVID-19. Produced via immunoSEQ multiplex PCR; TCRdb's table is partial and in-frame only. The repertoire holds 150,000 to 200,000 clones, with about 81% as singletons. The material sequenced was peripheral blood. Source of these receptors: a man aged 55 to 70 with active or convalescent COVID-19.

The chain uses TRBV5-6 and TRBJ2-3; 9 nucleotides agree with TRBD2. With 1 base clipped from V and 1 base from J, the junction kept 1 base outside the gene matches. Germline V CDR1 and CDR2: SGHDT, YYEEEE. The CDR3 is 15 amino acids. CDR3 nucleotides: TGTGCCAGCAGCTTGCGACTAGCGGGCACAGATACGCAGTATTTT. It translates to CASSLRLAGTDTQYF.

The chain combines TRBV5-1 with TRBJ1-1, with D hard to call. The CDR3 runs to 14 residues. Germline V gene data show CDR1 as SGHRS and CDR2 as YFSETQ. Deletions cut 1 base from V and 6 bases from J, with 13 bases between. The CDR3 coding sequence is TGCGCCAGCAGCTTGCGTCCCTCGGGGTCTGAAGCTTTCTTT. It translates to CASSLRPSGSEAFF.

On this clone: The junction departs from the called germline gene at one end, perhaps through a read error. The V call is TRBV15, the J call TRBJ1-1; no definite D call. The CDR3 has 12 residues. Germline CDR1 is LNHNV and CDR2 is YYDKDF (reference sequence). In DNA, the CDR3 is TGTGCCATCAGCAGAGATCAGGCGGAAGCTTTCTTT. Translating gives CAISRDQAEAFF.

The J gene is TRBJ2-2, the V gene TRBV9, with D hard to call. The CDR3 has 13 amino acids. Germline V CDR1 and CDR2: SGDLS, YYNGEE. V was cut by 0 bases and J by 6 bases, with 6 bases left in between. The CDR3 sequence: CASSVVGSGELFF. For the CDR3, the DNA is TGTGCCAGCAGCGTAGTCGGGTCCGGGGAGCTGTTTTTT.

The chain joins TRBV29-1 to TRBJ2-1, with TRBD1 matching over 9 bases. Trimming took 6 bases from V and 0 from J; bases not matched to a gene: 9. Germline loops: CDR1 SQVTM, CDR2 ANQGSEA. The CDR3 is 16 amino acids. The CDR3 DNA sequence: TGCAGCGTAGTAACCGGGACAGGGAGCTCCTACAATGAGCAGTTCTTC. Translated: CSVVTGTGSSYNEQFF.

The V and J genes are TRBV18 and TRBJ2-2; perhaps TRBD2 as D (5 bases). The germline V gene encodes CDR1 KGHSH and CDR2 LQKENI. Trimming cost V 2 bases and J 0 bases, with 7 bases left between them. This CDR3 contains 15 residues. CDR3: CASSPEGANTGELFF. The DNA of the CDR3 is TGTGCCAGCTCACCAGAGGGAGCGAACACCGGGGAGCTGTTTTTT. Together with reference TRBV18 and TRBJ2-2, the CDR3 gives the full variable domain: NAGVMQNPRHLVRRRGQEARLRCSPMKGHSHVYWYRQLPEEGLKFMVYLQKENIIDESGMPKERFSAEFPKEGPSILRIQQVVRGDSAAYFCASSPEGANTGELFFGEGSRLTVL.

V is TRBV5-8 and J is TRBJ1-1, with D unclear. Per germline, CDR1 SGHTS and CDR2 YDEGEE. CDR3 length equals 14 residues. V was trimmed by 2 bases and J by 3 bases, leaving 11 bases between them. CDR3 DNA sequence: TGTGCCAGCAGCTTTAGATTGGCGGACACTGAAGCTTTCTTT. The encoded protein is CASSFRLADTEAFF.

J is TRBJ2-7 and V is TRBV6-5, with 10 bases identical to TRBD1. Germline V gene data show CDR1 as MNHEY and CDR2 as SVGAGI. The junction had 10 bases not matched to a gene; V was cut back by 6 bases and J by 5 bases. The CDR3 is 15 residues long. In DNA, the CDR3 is TGTGCCAGCAGAACCTTGGGGACAGGGGTGGACGAGCAGTACTTC. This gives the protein CASRTLGTGVDEQYF.

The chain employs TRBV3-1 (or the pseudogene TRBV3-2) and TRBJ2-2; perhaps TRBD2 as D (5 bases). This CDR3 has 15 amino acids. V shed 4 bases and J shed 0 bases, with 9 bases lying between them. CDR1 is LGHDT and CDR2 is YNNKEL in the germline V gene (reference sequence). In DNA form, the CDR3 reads TGTGCCAGCAGCCCCGGACTTGCGAACACCGGGGAGCTGTTTTTT. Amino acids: CASSPGLANTGELFF.

CDR3 in DNA: TGCGCCAGCAGAGTACTAGCGGCTGGCACAGATACGCAGTATTTT. Translated: CASRVLAAGTDTQYF. The V gene is TRBV10-2, the J gene TRBJ2-3; 8 positions match TRBD2. The J segment lost 1 base and the V segment lost 6 bases, leaving 6 bases of the junction unmatched. The CDR3 length is 15 residues. The germline gives CDR1 WSHSY, CDR2 SAAADI.

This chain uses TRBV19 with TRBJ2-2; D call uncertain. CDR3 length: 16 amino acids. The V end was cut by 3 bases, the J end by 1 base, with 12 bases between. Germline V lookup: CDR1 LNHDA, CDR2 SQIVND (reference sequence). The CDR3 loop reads CASSMYVRRNTGELFF. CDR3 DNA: TGTGCCAGTAGTATGTACGTGCGAAGGAACACCGGGGAGCTGTTTTTT.

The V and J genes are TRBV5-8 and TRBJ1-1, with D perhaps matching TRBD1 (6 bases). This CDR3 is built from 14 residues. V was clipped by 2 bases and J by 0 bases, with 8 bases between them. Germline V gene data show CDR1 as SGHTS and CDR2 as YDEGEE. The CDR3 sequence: CASSFGQLNTEAFF. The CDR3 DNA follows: TGTGCCAGCAGCTTTGGACAGTTGAACACTGAAGCTTTCTTT.

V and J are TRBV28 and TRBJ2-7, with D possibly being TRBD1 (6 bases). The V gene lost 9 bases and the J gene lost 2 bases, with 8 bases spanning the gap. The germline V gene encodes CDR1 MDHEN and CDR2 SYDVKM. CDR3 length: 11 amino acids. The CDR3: CASGQTYEQYF. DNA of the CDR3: TGTGCCAGTGGACAGACCTACGAGCAGTACTTC.

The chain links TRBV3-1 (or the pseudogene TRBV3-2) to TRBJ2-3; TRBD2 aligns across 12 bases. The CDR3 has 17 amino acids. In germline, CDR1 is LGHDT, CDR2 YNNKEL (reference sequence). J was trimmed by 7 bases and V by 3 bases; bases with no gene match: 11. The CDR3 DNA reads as TGTGCCAGCAGCCACGCCCGATCTAGCGGGAGGGCCTATACGCAGTATTTT. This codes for CASSHARSSGRAYTQYF.

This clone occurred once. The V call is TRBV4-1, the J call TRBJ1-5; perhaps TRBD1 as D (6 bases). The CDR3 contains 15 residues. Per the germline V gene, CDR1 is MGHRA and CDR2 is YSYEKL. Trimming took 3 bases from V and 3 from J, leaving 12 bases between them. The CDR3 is CASSQGDTLNQPQHF. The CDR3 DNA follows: TGCGCCAGCAGCCAGGGGGACACCCTCAATCAGCCCCAGCATTTT.

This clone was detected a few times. CDR3 DNA: TGTGCCAGCAGCTTGGCCCCGAGCTCCTACAATGAGCAGTTCTTC. As protein: CASSLAPSSYNEQFF. The rearrangement links TRBV5-5 to TRBJ2-1, with D uncertain. Germline CDR1 reads SGHKS; CDR2 reads YYEKEE (reference sequence). The CDR3 is 15 amino acids. Trimming removed 0 bases at V and 0 bases at J, with 7 bases between.

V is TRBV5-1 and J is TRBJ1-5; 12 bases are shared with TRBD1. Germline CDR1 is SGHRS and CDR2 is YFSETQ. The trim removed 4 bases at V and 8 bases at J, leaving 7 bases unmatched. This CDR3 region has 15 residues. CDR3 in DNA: TGCGCCAGCAGCACGGGGACAGGGGGCAGCGAGCCCCAGCATTTT. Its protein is CASSTGTGGSEPQHF.

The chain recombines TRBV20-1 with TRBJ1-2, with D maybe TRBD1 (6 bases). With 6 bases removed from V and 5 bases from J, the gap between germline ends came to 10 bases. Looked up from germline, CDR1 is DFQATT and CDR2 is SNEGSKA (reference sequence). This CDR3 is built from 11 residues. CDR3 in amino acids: CSATGQYGYTF. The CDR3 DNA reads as TGCAGTGCCACCGGACAGTATGGCTACACCTTC.

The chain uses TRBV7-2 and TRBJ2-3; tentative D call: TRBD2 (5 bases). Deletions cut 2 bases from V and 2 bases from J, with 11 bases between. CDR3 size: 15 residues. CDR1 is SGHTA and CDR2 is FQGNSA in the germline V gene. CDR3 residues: CASSLRGRYTDTQYF. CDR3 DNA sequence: TGTGCCAGCAGCTTAAGAGGGAGATACACAGATACGCAGTATTTT.

The CDR3 loop reads CASTPDRGQGGYTF. The CDR3 DNA reads TGTGCCAGCACCCCGGACAGGGGGCAAGGTGGCTACACCTTC. V is TRBV9 and J is TRBJ1-2, with TRBD1 matching 11 bases. The V segment lost 6 bases and the J segment 7 bases; nucleotides outside the gene matches: 8. Germline V gives CDR1 SGDLS, CDR2 YYNGEE. There are 14 residues in the CDR3.

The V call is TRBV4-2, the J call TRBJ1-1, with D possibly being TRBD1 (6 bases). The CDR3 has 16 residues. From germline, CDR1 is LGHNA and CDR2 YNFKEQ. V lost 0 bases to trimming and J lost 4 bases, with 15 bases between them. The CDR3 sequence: CASSQERTRGTTEAFF. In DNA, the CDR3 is TGTGCCAGCAGCCAAGAAAGAACCAGGGGAACCACTGAAGCTTTCTTT.

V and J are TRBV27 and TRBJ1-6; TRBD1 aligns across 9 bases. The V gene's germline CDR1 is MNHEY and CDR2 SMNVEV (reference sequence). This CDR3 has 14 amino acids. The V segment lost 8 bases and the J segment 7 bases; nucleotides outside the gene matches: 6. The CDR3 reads CASRDRGFNSPLHF. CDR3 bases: TGTGCCAGCCGAGACAGGGGGTTCAATTCACCCCTCCACTTT.